The 11 T cell receptor beta chains presented below share a single source sample, sequenced in a study of OX40 agonist ivuxolimab in advanced cancers. Data came from immunoSEQ multiplex PCR; TCRdb stores just in-frame clones and leaves some out. The repertoire has tens of thousands of clones, about 88% of them found once; the top ten carry approximately 0.98%. The sample consisted of CD4+ or CD8+ T cells sorted from blood, taken in a trial of the OX40 agonist ivuxolimab. These receptor sequences come from an adult with an advanced solid tumor such as melanoma, head and neck, liver or kidney cancer.

This chain uses TRBV10-2 with TRBJ2-2; D is unclear. Germline loops: CDR1 WSHSY, CDR2 SAAADI. Trimming cost V 6 bases and J 1 base, with 6 bases left between them. The CDR3 totals 13 residues. The CDR3 protein is CASRAGNTGELFF. CDR3 nucleotide sequence: TGCGCCAGCAGAGCAGGGAACACCGGGGAGCTGTTTTTT.

This sequence joins TRBV6-1 and TRBJ1-6; D possibly corresponds to TRBD1 (5 bases). The V gene's germline CDR1 is MNHNS and CDR2 SASEGT. V lost 8 bases, J lost 8 bases, and 10 bases lay in between. The CDR3 runs 12 residues. The DNA of the CDR3 is TGTGCCAGCCGGGGCCCGGATTCACCCCTCCACTTT. Its translation: CASRGPDSPLHF.

The V and J genes are TRBV4-3 and TRBJ1-1; a possible D gene is TRBD1 (6 bases). In germline, CDR1 is LGHNA, CDR2 YSLEER. V was cut by 2 bases and J by 7 bases, with 20 bases left in between. The CDR3 loop spans 16 amino acids. The CDR3 region is CASSQKGGAGSFEAFF. The CDR3 DNA sequence: TGCGCCAGCAGCCAAAAAGGGGGGGCAGGAAGCTTTGAAGCTTTCTTT.

The CDR3 spells CASSPRTGLYGYTF. The CDR3 DNA sequence: TGTGCCAGCAGTCCGCGGACAGGCCTCTATGGCTACACCTTC. This chain joins TRBV28 and TRBJ1-2; 7 bases map to TRBD1. Germline V gene data show CDR1 as MDHEN and CDR2 as SYDVKM. CDR3 length: 14 residues. The ends lost 5 bases at V and 4 bases at J; junction bases unmatched: 7.

The chain employs TRBV18 and TRBJ1-2; TRBD1 matches 8 bases. Germline V gene lookup returns CDR1 KGHSH and CDR2 LQKENI. The CDR3 is made up of 18 amino acids. Losses at the gene ends were 3 bases for V and 0 bases for J; bases not matched to a gene: 12. The CDR3 reads CASSPSTGAKGANYGYTF. CDR3 nucleotide sequence: TGTGCCAGCTCACCGTCGACAGGGGCAAAGGGTGCTAACTATGGCTACACCTTC.

The chain is built from TRBV6-1 and TRBJ2-7, with D perhaps TRBD2 (7 bases). V lost 11 bases and J 2 bases, leaving 16 bases between the germline ends. Germline V gene lookup returns CDR1 MNHNS and CDR2 SASEGT. The CDR3 loop spans 13 amino acids. The CDR3: CAASAGAAYEQYF. The CDR3 nucleotides read TGTGCCGCCTCCGCGGGGGCCGCCTACGAGCAGTACTTC.

This rearrangement joins TRBV28 to TRBJ1-4, with D tentatively TRBD1 (6 bases). This CDR3 comprises 18 residues. Germline V gives CDR1 MDHEN, CDR2 SYDVKM. With 0 bases removed from V and 3 bases from J, the gap between germline ends came to 17 bases. The CDR3, as DNA: TGTGCCAGCAGTTTATGGCCGATAGGGGGGGTGCCTAATGAAAAACTGTTTTTT. Translated: CASSLWPIGGVPNEKLFF.

The chain combines TRBV13 with TRBJ2-6; no reliable D call. Trimming cost V 1 base and J 0 bases, with 10 bases left between them. The CDR3 is made up of 17 amino acids. CDR1 is PRHDT and CDR2 is FYEKMQ in the germline V gene (reference sequence). CDR3 residues: CASSLVGDSSGANVLTF. CDR3 coding DNA: TGTGCCAGCAGCTTAGTCGGCGATAGCTCTGGGGCCAACGTCCTGACTTTC. The variable domain in full, with the rest retrieved from reference TRBV13 and TRBJ2-6, is AAGVIQSPRHLIKEKRETATLKCYPIPRHDTVYWYQQGPGQDPQFLISFYEKMQSDKGSIPDRFSAQQFSDYHSELNMSSLELGDSALYFCASSLVGDSSGANVLTFGAGSRLTVL.

V and J are TRBV6-1 and TRBJ2-7, with no clear D. The V end was cut by 5 bases, the J end by 3 bases, with 17 bases between. Germline lookup yields CDR1 MNHNS and CDR2 SASEGT. This CDR3 has 15 amino acids. The CDR3, as DNA: TGTGCCAGCAGTTCCGCACCCTTATCGTACTACGAGCAGTACTTC. This gives the protein CASSSAPLSYYEQYF.

The chain has TRBV5-4 and TRBJ2-3, with D tentatively TRBD2 (6 bases). Germline values: CDR1 SGHNT, CDR2 YYREEE (reference sequence). The ends were cut back, 5 bases at V and 6 bases at J, with 16 bases in the middle. CDR3 length: 14 residues. This CDR3 is CASSSAGMRDTQYF. CDR3 nucleotides: TGTGCCAGCAGTTCTGCGGGGATGAGGGATACGCAGTATTTT.

This clone was counted only a few times. The chain carries TRBV11-2 and TRBJ2-5; 9 bases are shared with TRBD2. V gave up 6 bases and J gave up 5 bases; unmatched junction bases: 10. The CDR3 totals 15 residues. The germline gives CDR1 SGHAT, CDR2 FQNNGV. The CDR3 coding sequence is TGTGCCAGCAGTCCTGGCGGGAGGGCCGGGGAGACCCAGTACTTC. This sequence encodes CASSPGGRAGETQYF.